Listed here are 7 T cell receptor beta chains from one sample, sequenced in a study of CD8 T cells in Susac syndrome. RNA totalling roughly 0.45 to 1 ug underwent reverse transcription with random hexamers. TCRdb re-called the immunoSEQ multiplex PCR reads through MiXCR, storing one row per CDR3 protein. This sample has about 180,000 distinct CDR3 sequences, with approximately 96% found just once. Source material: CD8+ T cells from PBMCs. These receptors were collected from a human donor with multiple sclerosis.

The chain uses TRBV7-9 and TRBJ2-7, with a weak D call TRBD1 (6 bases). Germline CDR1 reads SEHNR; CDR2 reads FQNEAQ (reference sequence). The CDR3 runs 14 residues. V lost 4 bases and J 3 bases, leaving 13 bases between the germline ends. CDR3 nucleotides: TGTGCCAGCAGCTCGAACAGGGACCTCTACGAGCAGTACTTC. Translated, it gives CASSSNRDLYEQYF.

The CDR3 bases are TGTGCCAGGATCAATCTGGGACACGAGCAGTACTTC. Its protein product is CARINLGHEQYF. The chain has TRBV5-4 and TRBJ2-7; D possibly matches TRBD1 or TRBD2 (5 bases each). Trimming stripped 8 bases from V and 5 bases from J, with 14 bases between. Germline V gene sequence: CDR1 SGHNT, CDR2 YYREEE (reference sequence). The CDR3 extends over 12 amino acids.

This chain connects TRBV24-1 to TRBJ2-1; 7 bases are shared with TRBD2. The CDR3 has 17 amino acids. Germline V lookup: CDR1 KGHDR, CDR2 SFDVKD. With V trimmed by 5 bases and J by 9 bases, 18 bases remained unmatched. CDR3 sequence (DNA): TGTGCCACCAGTGGTCACCCCCTCACCGGGGGGAGTGGTGAGCAGTTCTTC. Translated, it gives CATSGHPLTGGSGEQFF.

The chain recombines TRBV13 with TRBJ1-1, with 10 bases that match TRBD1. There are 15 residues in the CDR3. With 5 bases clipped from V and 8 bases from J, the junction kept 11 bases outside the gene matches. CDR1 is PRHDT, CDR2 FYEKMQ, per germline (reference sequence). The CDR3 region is CASSPPGQGSQEAFF. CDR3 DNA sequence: TGTGCCAGCAGCCCACCGGGACAGGGGTCCCAGGAAGCTTTCTTT.

The CDR3 region is CASSPDSLNTEAFF. In DNA form, the CDR3 reads TGTGCCAGCAGTCCGGACAGCCTGAACACTGAAGCTTTCTTT. V and J are TRBV5-4 and TRBJ1-1; the D gene is possibly TRBD1 (6 bases). Trimming pared 5 bases from V and 0 bases from J, leaving 11 bases between. Per germline, CDR1 SGHNT and CDR2 YYREEE (reference sequence). This CDR3 comprises 14 residues. The full variable domain, rest sourced from reference TRBV5-4 and TRBJ1-1, is ETGVTQSPTHLIKTRGQQVTLRCSSQSGHNTVSWYQQALGQGPQFIFQYYREEENGRGNFPPRFSGLQFPNYSSELNVNALELDDSALYLCASSPDSLNTEAFFGQGTRLTVV.

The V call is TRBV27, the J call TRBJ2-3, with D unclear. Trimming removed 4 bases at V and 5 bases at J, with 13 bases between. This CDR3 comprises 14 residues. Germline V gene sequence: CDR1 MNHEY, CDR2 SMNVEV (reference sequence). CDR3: CASSSRGRQDTQYF. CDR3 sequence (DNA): TGTGCCAGCAGTTCCCGCGGACGGCAAGATACGCAGTATTTT.

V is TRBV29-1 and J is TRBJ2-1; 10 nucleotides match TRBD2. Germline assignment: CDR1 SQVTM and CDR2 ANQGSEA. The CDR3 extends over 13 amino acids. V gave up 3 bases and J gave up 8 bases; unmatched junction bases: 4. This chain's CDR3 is CSVELAGGHEQFF. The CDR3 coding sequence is TGCAGCGTTGAGTTAGCGGGGGGTCATGAGCAGTTCTTC.